The 26 T cell receptor beta chains below were found in one sample sequenced in a study of T-cell memory formation after mild COVID-19. TCRdb re-called the 5' RACE reads through MiXCR, storing one row per CDR3 protein. The sample includes about 260,000 distinct CDR3 sequences, approximately 16% of them seen just once. The sequenced sample consisted of PBMCs or a T cell subset sorted from them (not recorded which). The receptors stem from a young man who had mild COVID-19 (a few samples of this study predate the infection). Cell type and time point are not known.

V gene TRBV29-1 combines with J gene TRBJ1-1; no firm D call. Deletions cut 0 bases from V and 5 bases from J, with 10 bases between. This CDR3 comprises 13 residues. CDR1 SQVTM and CDR2 ANQGSEA come from the germline V gene. CDR3 sequence reads: CSVEEPRRTEAFF. In DNA, the CDR3 is TGCAGCGTTGAAGAACCGCGGCGGACTGAAGCTTTCTTT. Combining the CDR3 with reference TRBV29-1 and TRBJ1-1 gives the whole variable domain SAVISQKPSRDICQRGTSLTIQCQVDSQVTMMFWYRQQPGQSLTLIATANQGSEATYESGFVIDKFPISRPNLTFSTLTVSNMSPEDSSIYLCSVEEPRRTEAFFGQGTRLTVV.

This chain joins TRBV15 and TRBJ1-2; 7 bases map to TRBD1. Trimming cost V 3 bases and J 5 bases; bases outside gene matches: 15. This CDR3 is 17 amino acids long. Germline CDR1 LNHNV, CDR2 YYDKDF (reference sequence). This chain's CDR3 is CATSSTGAAGGRYGYTF. The CDR3 DNA reads as TGTGCCACCAGCAGCACCGGAGCCGCAGGGGGACGGTATGGCTACACCTTC.

This clonotype has just a few counts. J is TRBJ2-7 and V is TRBV7-2; the D gene is possibly TRBD1 (6 bases). The CDR3 length is 14 residues. The V gene's germline CDR1 is SGHTA and CDR2 FQGNSA. Trimming pared 1 base from V and 3 bases from J, leaving 10 bases between. The CDR3 loop is CASSLERGYYEQYV. DNA for the CDR3: TGTGCCAGCAGCTTAGAAAGGGGGTACTACGAGCAGTACGTC.

In this sample, this clonotype turned up many times. V gene TRBV7-6 combines with J gene TRBJ2-5; D remains ambiguous. This CDR3 comprises 14 residues. With 5 bases removed from V and 5 bases from J, the gap between germline ends came to 15 bases. Germline V lookup: CDR1 SGHVS, CDR2 FNYEAQ. The DNA of the CDR3 is TGTGCCAGCAGCGCCCACGGTCCTCGGGAGACCCAGTACTTC. It is translated as CASSAHGPRETQYF. The variable domain in full, completed from reference TRBV7-6 and TRBJ2-5, reads GAGVSQSPRYKVTKRGQDVALRCDPISGHVSLYWYRQALGQGPEFLTYFNYEAQQDKSGLPNDRFSAERPEGSISTLTIQRTEQRDSAMYRCASSAHGPRETQYFGPGTRLLVL.

This clonotype came up a few times. This chain connects TRBV5-1 to TRBJ2-1; TRBD2 matches 11 bases. The J segment lost 0 bases and the V segment lost 2 bases, leaving 4 bases of the junction unmatched. The CDR3 has 17 amino acids. Germline V gene sequence: CDR1 SGHRS, CDR2 YFSETQ. CDR3 nucleotides: TGCGCCAGCAGCTTTACTCTAGCGGGAGGCTCCTACAATGAGCAGTTCTTC. This codes for CASSFTLAGGSYNEQFF.

This clonotype was detected only a few times. The chain joins TRBV6-5 to TRBJ2-7, with a tentative D call TRBD1 (5 bases). The CDR3 loop spans 14 amino acids. Looked up from germline, CDR1 is MNHEY and CDR2 is SVGAGI. V was clipped by 4 bases and J by 0 bases, with 10 bases between them. The CDR3: CASSLMGPSYEQYF. Here the CDR3 DNA reads TGTGCCAGCAGTTTGATGGGGCCCTCCTACGAGCAGTACTTC.

This clonotype has a handful of counts. This chain connects TRBV12-3 or TRBV12-4 to TRBJ1-1; 7 nucleotides match TRBD1. The CDR3 loop spans 17 amino acids. The junction had 12 bases not matched to a gene; V was cut back by 5 bases and J by 0 bases. CDR3 protein: CASSDRQGGIMNTEAFF. The CDR3 DNA reads TGTGCCAGCAGTGACCGACAGGGTGGTATTATGAACACTGAAGCTTTCTTT.

The CDR3 is CASSLEGVGEKLFF. CDR3 bases: TGTGCCAGCAGCTTGGAAGGGGTTGGGGAAAAACTGTTTTTT. The chain recombines TRBV5-5 with TRBJ1-4, with D possibly being TRBD1 (5 bases). CDR1 and CDR2 from the germline V gene are SGHKS and YYEKEE (reference sequence). The CDR3 is 14 residues long. The ends were cut back, 0 bases at V and 8 bases at J, with 11 bases in the middle.

The V call is TRBV4-2, the J call TRBJ1-5; tentative D call: TRBD1 (5 bases). V dropped 4 bases and J dropped 7 bases, with 14 bases sitting between them. The CDR3 is 14 residues long. Looked up from germline, CDR1 is LGHNA and CDR2 is YNFKEQ. CDR3 nucleotide sequence: TGTGCCAGCAGCCGAGGGAATGGGGGACAGCCCCAGCATTTT. It is translated as CASSRGNGGQPQHF.

The CDR3 DNA reads as TGTGCCAGCAGTTTAGGGACAGGCCACACAGATACGCAGTATTTT. Its translation is CASSLGTGHTDTQYF. The chain joins TRBV28 to TRBJ2-3, with 8 bases lining up with TRBD1. Germline V gene lookup returns CDR1 MDHEN and CDR2 SYDVKM. The length of the CDR3 is 15 residues. The ends lost 2 bases at V and 2 bases at J; junction bases unmatched: 3.

This clonotype came up a few times. The chain combines TRBV25-1 with TRBJ2-3, with D perhaps matching TRBD2 (5 bases). Germline CDR1 MGHDK, CDR2 SYGVNS. The V end was cut by 4 bases, the J end by 5 bases, with 13 bases between. The CDR3 is made up of 14 amino acids. The CDR3 loop reads CASSARTRGDTQYF. Written as DNA, the CDR3 is TGTGCCAGCAGTGCGCGGACCCGGGGAGATACGCAGTATTTT.

The V and J genes are TRBV7-3 and TRBJ2-2; 7 nucleotides match TRBD1. The CDR3 is made up of 13 amino acids. Germline CDR1 and CDR2: SGHTA and FQGTGA. Losses at the gene ends were 8 bases for V and 4 bases for J; bases not matched to a gene: 4. The CDR3 loop reads CASQAGGTGELFF. The DNA for the CDR3 is TGTGCCAGCCAAGCAGGGGGCACCGGGGAGCTGTTTTTT.

In its sample, this clonotype was seen a few times. V usage is TRBV30 and J usage is TRBJ2-1, with D maybe TRBD2 (7 bases). Per germline, CDR1 GTSNPN and CDR2 SVGIG (reference sequence). Trimming cost V 2 bases and J 9 bases, with 14 bases left between them. The CDR3 runs to 13 residues. CDR3 protein: CAWSRGGAAEQFF. In DNA, the CDR3 is TGTGCCTGGAGTCGAGGGGGGGCCGCTGAGCAGTTCTTC.

The CDR3 spells CASSEKRSQPQHF. The CDR3 coding sequence is TGTGCCAGCAGTGAGAAGAGGAGTCAGCCCCAGCATTTT. The chain uses TRBV6-1 and TRBJ1-5, with D hard to call. CDR1 is MNHNS and CDR2 is SASEGT in the germline V gene. CDR3 length: 13 residues. With 3 bases removed from V and 6 bases from J, the gap between germline ends came to 9 bases.

This clonotype was observed a handful of times. The chain links TRBV4-3 to TRBJ1-6; the D is unclear. Trimming shortened V by 0 bases and J by 7 bases, and 4 bases separated the two germline ends. Germline lookup yields CDR1 LGHNA and CDR2 YSLEER. CDR3 size: 13 residues. CDR3 DNA: TGCGCCAGCAGCCAAGAGCGGAATTCACCCCTCCACTTT. Translation gives CASSQERNSPLHF.

The V gene is TRBV6-5, the J gene TRBJ2-1; a possible D gene is TRBD1 (6 bases). The ends were cut back, 4 bases at V and 2 bases at J, with 12 bases in the middle. The V gene's germline CDR1 is MNHEY and CDR2 SVGAGI. The CDR3 is 15 amino acids. The CDR3 DNA is TGTGCCAGCAGTTTACGTAGGACAGCCTACAATGAGCAGTTCTTC. This gives the protein CASSLRRTAYNEQFF.

Only a few counts were recorded for this clonotype. This chain joins TRBV20-1 and TRBJ1-5; tentatively, D is TRBD1 (5 bases). The germline CDR1 and CDR2 sequences are DFQATT and SNEGSKA (reference sequence). The V end was cut by 4 bases, the J end by 4 bases, with 8 bases between. The CDR3 totals 12 residues. CDR3 loop: CSATPGNQPQHF. CDR3 in DNA: TGCAGTGCTACCCCAGGGAATCAGCCCCAGCATTTT.

This clonotype was counted only a few times. This chain's CDR3 is CASSLTMQAGNEQFF. Written as DNA, the CDR3 is TGTGCCAGCAGCTTAACAATGCAAGCGGGGAATGAGCAGTTCTTC. This chain joins TRBV7-9 and TRBJ2-1; 7 bases match TRBD2. The V gene's germline CDR1 is SEHNR and CDR2 FQNEAQ (reference sequence). V lost 2 bases, J lost 7 bases, and 8 bases stayed unmatched. There are 15 residues in the CDR3.

V and J are TRBV5-1 and TRBJ2-7; 9 bases agree with TRBD1. V gave up 4 bases and J gave up 3 bases; unmatched junction bases: 5. Germline V gene sequence: CDR1 SGHRS, CDR2 YFSETQ. CDR3 size: 14 residues. CDR3 sequence: CASSHGTGNYEQYF. The CDR3 DNA sequence: TGCGCCAGCAGCCATGGGACAGGGAACTACGAGCAGTACTTC.

This clonotype occurred a few times. This rearrangement joins TRBV30 to TRBJ1-1; tentative D call: TRBD1 (5 bases). Germline V gene data show CDR1 as GTSNPN and CDR2 as SVGIG (reference sequence). The CDR3 contains 13 residues. This CDR3 is CASDPGGIEKAFF. As DNA, the CDR3 is TGTGCTTCCGACCCCGGGGGAATTGAGAAAGCTTTCTTT.

This chain links TRBV7-3 with TRBJ2-7, with a tentative D call TRBD2 (5 bases). V gave up 5 bases and J gave up 1 base, with 12 bases separating them. The CDR3 totals 14 residues. The germline V gene encodes CDR1 SGHTA and CDR2 FQGTGA. The CDR3 DNA reads TGTGCCAGCAGCCCGTCCCCGGGGTCCTACGAGCAGTACTTC. Translation gives CASSPSPGSYEQYF.

The rearrangement links TRBV21-1 to TRBJ2-7; the table calls TRBD1, which could not be checked here. TRBV21-1 has pseudogene status. The CDR3 covers 13 residues. The CDR3 DNA follows: TGTGCCAGCAGCAGATCAGGGGGCTACGAGCAGTACGTC. Translating gives CASSRSGGYEQYV.

This clonotype was observed a handful of times. In nucleotides, the CDR3 is TGCAGTGGGTGGGGACAGGGGGCGCGGGAGCAGTACTTC. It encodes CSGWGQGAREQYF. The chain combines TRBV20-1 with TRBJ2-7; 12 nucleotides match TRBD1. CDR3 size: 13 residues. Unmatched junction bases numbered 8, after V lost 7 bases and J lost 7 bases. The germline V gene encodes CDR1 DFQATT and CDR2 SNEGSKA (reference sequence).

This clonotype was observed a few times. The chain employs TRBV4-1 and TRBJ1-1, with D uncertain. CDR3 length: 14 amino acids. Trimming stripped 5 bases from V and 0 bases from J, with 10 bases between. CDR1 and CDR2 (germline): MGHRA, YSYEKL. The CDR3 sequence is CASSSQYLNTEAFF. The CDR3 DNA follows: TGCGCCAGCAGCTCACAGTATCTGAACACTGAAGCTTTCTTT.

The sample holds a few counts of this clonotype. The chain is built from TRBV21-1 and TRBJ2-3; no check of the table's D call, TRBD1, against the DNA was made. TRBV21-1 is tagged as a pseudogene. CDR3 size: 12 residues. CDR3 amino acids: CARKMGGGTQYF. Written as DNA, the CDR3 is TGTGCCAGGAAAATGGGCGGGGGAACGCAGTATTTT.

The gene calls are TRBV5-1 and TRBJ2-6; the D is unclear. Germline V gene data show CDR1 as SGHRS and CDR2 as YFSETQ. CDR3 size: 14 residues. Trimming left V 7 bases short and J 3 bases short, with 11 bases between. CDR3 protein: CASSDDGGANVLTF. The CDR3, as DNA: TGCGCCAGCTCGGACGACGGTGGGGCCAACGTCCTGACTTTC.